These 15 T cell receptor beta chains were all obtained from the same sample, sequenced in a study of OX40 agonist ivuxolimab in advanced cancers. Clones were read by immunoSEQ multiplex PCR, and TCRdb kept only the in-frame ones, dropping some. The table has about 120,000 clones, approximately 89% seen once; the top ten hold less than 0.35%. Sequenced here: CD4+ or CD8+ T cells sorted from blood, sampled in a trial of the OX40 agonist ivuxolimab. These receptors were taken from an adult with an advanced solid tumor such as melanoma, head and neck, liver or kidney cancer.

The rearrangement links TRBV19 to TRBJ1-1; no reliable D call. This CDR3 region has 13 residues. Germline values: CDR1 LNHDA, CDR2 SQIVND (reference sequence). Trimming took 1 base from V and 0 from J, leaving 3 bases between them. CDR3 sequence reads: CASSIAMNTEAFF. CDR3 DNA sequence: TGTGCCAGTAGTATAGCCATGAACACTGAAGCTTTCTTT.

This clone has just a few counts. The genes are TRBV29-1 and TRBJ1-5; no reliable D call. The CDR3 consists of 13 residues. CDR1 and CDR2 from the germline V gene are SQVTM and ANQGSEA. V lost 4 bases to trimming and J lost 6 bases, with 13 bases between them. CDR3 sequence (DNA): TGCAGCGTTGCCGACCCGGACGGTCAGCCCCAGCATTTT. Translated: CSVADPDGQPQHF.

This clone has only a few counts. This chain joins TRBV7-8 and TRBJ2-3, with 7 bases that match TRBD2. Trimming took 3 bases from V and 4 from J; bases not matched to a gene: 13. This CDR3 comprises 17 residues. In germline, CDR1 is SGHVS, CDR2 FQNEAQ. The CDR3: CASSFSQRDWRADTQYF. The CDR3 bases are TGTGCCAGCAGCTTTTCTCAGCGGGACTGGAGGGCAGATACGCAGTATTTT.

The gene calls are TRBV28 and TRBJ2-1; TRBD1 agrees at 8 bases. Germline CDR1 reads MDHEN; CDR2 reads SYDVKM. This CDR3 contains 15 residues. V trimming: 6 bases; J trimming: 5 bases; junction bases outside the gene matches: 9. CDR3 DNA sequence: TGTGCCAGCAGGGATCGACAGGGGTTCGACAATGAGCAGTTCTTC. Encoded protein: CASRDRQGFDNEQFF.

The chain couples TRBV11-2 to TRBJ2-3, with 9 bases aligning to TRBD2. J gave up 5 bases and V 5 bases, and 8 bases lay outside the gene matches. The germline gives CDR1 SGHAT, CDR2 FQNNGV. The CDR3 covers 15 residues. The DNA for the CDR3 is TGTGCCAGCAGCCCAAATAGCGGGAGTCAAGATACGCAGTATTTT. It encodes CASSPNSGSQDTQYF.

The chain recombines TRBV6-5 with TRBJ1-2; TRBD1 matches at 9 bases. Germline V lookup: CDR1 MNHEY, CDR2 SVGAGI. V lost 7 bases to trimming and J lost 4 bases; unmatched junction nucleotides: 7. This CDR3 contains 14 residues. For the CDR3, the DNA is TGTGCCAGCACCCCGGGACAGGGTGTCTATGGCTACACCTTC. Its translation is CASTPGQGVYGYTF.

The chain uses TRBV6-6 and TRBJ1-3, with D maybe TRBD1 (5 bases). Trimming left V 1 base short and J 4 bases short, with 14 bases between. CDR1 and CDR2 (germline): MNHNY, SVGAGI (reference sequence). The CDR3 contains 16 residues. CDR3 nucleotides: TGTGCCAGCAGTTACTTCTCGTCCAGGGCGGGAAACACCATATATTTT. Its protein product is CASSYFSSRAGNTIYF.

The chain uses TRBV7-9 and TRBJ1-1, with TRBD1 as a possible D gene (6 bases). In germline, CDR1 is SEHNR, CDR2 FQNEAQ (reference sequence). This CDR3 has 14 residues. V gave up 1 base and J gave up 0 bases, with 6 bases separating them. The CDR3 nucleotides read TGTGCCAGCAGCTTAGGACAGGTGAACACTGAAGCTTTCTTT. Protein sequence: CASSLGQVNTEAFF. Supplemented by reference TRBV7-9 and TRBJ1-1, the full variable domain reads DTGVSQNPRHKITKRGQNVTFRCDPISEHNRLYWYRQTLGQGPEFLTYFQNEAQLEKSRLLSDRFSAERPKGSFSTLEIQRTEQGDSAMYLCASSLGQVNTEAFFGQGTRLTVV.

This rearrangement joins TRBV5-4 to TRBJ2-3; D is ambiguous. There are 16 residues in the CDR3. The germline CDR1 and CDR2 sequences are SGHNT and YYREEE (reference sequence). Trimming removed 5 bases at V and 2 bases at J, with 18 bases between. CDR3 bases: TGTGCCAGCAGTAGTATTTCTCTAAAGTCCACAGATACGCAGTATTTT. As protein: CASSSISLKSTDTQYF.

The chain is built from TRBV25-1 and TRBJ2-7; D is unresolved. The CDR3 has 15 amino acids. The germline V and J ends were trimmed by 4 bases and 4 bases, with 17 bases remaining between them. Per the germline V gene, CDR1 is MGHDK and CDR2 is SYGVNS. CDR3 protein: CASSAKGRSRYEQYF. As DNA, the CDR3 is TGTGCCAGCAGTGCCAAAGGCAGGTCTAGATACGAGCAGTACTTC.

This chain connects TRBV7-2 to TRBJ1-2, with D tentatively TRBD1 (6 bases). Trimming removed 1 base from V and 8 bases from J, with 17 bases in between. The germline gives CDR1 SGHTA, CDR2 FQGNSA. This CDR3 has 15 amino acids. The CDR3 is CASSLVGGRGEGYTF. The DNA of the CDR3 is TGTGCCAGCAGCTTAGTAGGGGGGAGAGGTGAGGGCTACACCTTC.

The chain carries TRBV2 and TRBJ1-5; D uncertain. The CDR3 has 13 residues. Germline loops: CDR1 SNHLY, CDR2 FYNNEI. Trimming cost V 7 bases and J 3 bases, with 10 bases left between them. The CDR3 reads CASMNNPNQPQHF. DNA for the CDR3: TGTGCCAGCATGAACAACCCCAATCAGCCCCAGCATTTT. The full variable domain, in which reference TRBV2 and TRBJ1-5 provide the parts outside the CDR3, is EPEVTQTPSHQVTQMGQEVILRCVPISNHLYFYWYRQILGQKVEFLVSFYNNEISEKSEIFDDQFSVERPDGSNFTLKIRSTKLEDSAMYFCASMNNPNQPQHFGDGTRLSIL.

This sequence joins TRBV28 and TRBJ1-1; TRBD1 matches 7 bases. The ends lost 4 bases at V and 2 bases at J; junction bases unmatched: 7. The germline V gene encodes CDR1 MDHEN and CDR2 SYDVKM. The CDR3 consists of 15 residues. CDR3 amino acids: CASSSQGESNTEAFF. The CDR3 DNA sequence: TGTGCCAGCAGTTCCCAGGGGGAGTCCAACACTGAAGCTTTCTTT. Looking up the rest from reference TRBV28 and TRBJ1-1 gives the full variable domain: DVKVTQSSRYLVKRTGEKVFLECVQDMDHENMFWYRQDPGLGLRLIYFSYDVKMKEKGDIPEGYSVSREKKERFSLILESASTNQTSMYLCASSSQGESNTEAFFGQGTRLTVV.

V gene TRBV19 combines with J gene TRBJ1-5; possibly TRBD1 for D (6 bases). Germline CDR1 and CDR2: LNHDA and SQIVND (reference sequence). The CDR3 is made up of 13 amino acids. Trimming took off 6 bases at V and 5 bases at J, with 11 bases between the two ends. The CDR3 DNA follows: TGTGCCAGTAGCGTCAACAGGGATCAGCCCCAGCATTTT. Translating it yields CASSVNRDQPQHF. The full variable domain, its missing parts supplied by reference TRBV19 and TRBJ1-5, is DGGITQSPKYLFRKEGQNVTLSCEQNLNHDAMYWYRQDPGQGLRLIYYSQIVNDFQKGDIAEGYSVSREKKESFPLTVTSAQKNPTAFYLCASSVNRDQPQHFGDGTRLSIL.

The V gene is TRBV28, the J gene TRBJ1-5; possibly TRBD1 for D (5 bases). Trimming cost V 7 bases and J 2 bases, with 18 bases left between them. CDR1 is MDHEN, CDR2 SYDVKM, per germline. The CDR3 spans 16 residues. CDR3 sequence reads: CASTKTGRGGNQPQHF. The CDR3 DNA reads as TGTGCCAGCACCAAAACGGGGAGGGGTGGCAATCAGCCCCAGCATTTT.